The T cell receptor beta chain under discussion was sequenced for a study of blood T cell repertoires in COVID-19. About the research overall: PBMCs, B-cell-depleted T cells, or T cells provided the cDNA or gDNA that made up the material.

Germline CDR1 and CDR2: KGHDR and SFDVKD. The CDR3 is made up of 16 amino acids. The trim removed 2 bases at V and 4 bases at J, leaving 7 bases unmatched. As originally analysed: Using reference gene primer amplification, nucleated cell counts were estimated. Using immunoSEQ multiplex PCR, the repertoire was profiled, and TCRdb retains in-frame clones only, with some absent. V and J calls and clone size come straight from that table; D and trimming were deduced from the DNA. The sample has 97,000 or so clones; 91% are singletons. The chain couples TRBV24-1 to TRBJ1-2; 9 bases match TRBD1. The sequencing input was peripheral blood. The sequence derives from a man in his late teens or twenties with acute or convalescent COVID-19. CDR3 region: CATSDSWTGEVYGYTF. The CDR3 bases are TGTGCCACCAGTGATTCGTGGACAGGGGAAGTCTATGGCTACACCTTC.